The 20 T cell receptor beta chains presented below share a single source sample, sequenced in a study of shared clonotypes between healthy human individuals. This table comes from immunoSEQ multiplex PCR, and its TCRdb copy is limited to in-frame clones, with some not included. This table holds some 350,000 clones, around 74% found once. Sequenced material: memory CD4+ T cells sorted from blood. Stated subset: CD45RA-negative fraction. These receptors were taken from a man under 40 in good health.

The genes are TRBV9 and TRBJ2-5; D remains ambiguous. The CDR3 has 15 amino acids. Trimming pared 4 bases from V and 5 bases from J, leaving 18 bases between. Germline lookup yields CDR1 SGDLS and CDR2 YYNGEE. The CDR3, as DNA: TGTGCCAGCAGCCCCCGGACGGCCGTTTCCGAGACCCAGTACTTC. It encodes CASSPRTAVSETQYF.

This clone was detected only once. The chain joins TRBV19 to TRBJ1-5; 8 nucleotides agree with TRBD1. The CDR3 is made up of 19 amino acids. V gave up 4 bases and J gave up 0 bases; unmatched junction bases: 14. Germline V gene lookup returns CDR1 LNHDA and CDR2 SQIVND (reference sequence). CDR3 amino acids: CASSSPLGRGLDSNQPQHF. The CDR3 DNA reads TGTGCCAGTAGTAGCCCCTTGGGCAGGGGGCTAGATAGCAATCAGCCCCAGCATTTT. Complete variable domain (other parts from reference TRBV19 and TRBJ1-5): DGGITQSPKYLFRKEGQNVTLSCEQNLNHDAMYWYRQDPGQGLRLIYYSQIVNDFQKGDIAEGYSVSREKKESFPLTVTSAQKNPTAFYLCASSSPLGRGLDSNQPQHFGDGTRLSIL.

V and J are TRBV6-1 and TRBJ2-7, with TRBD1 matching 8 bases. CDR1 is MNHNS and CDR2 is SASEGT in the germline V gene. The V gene end was trimmed by 6 bases and the J gene end by 3 bases; junction bases not matched to a gene: 10. This CDR3 has 15 amino acids. The CDR3 sequence: CASSQRGQGGYEQYF. The CDR3 nucleotides are TGTGCCAGCAGCCAGAGAGGACAGGGCGGCTACGAGCAGTACTTC.

The chain employs TRBV7-2 and TRBJ2-2, with 8 bases identical to TRBD2. Germline assignment: CDR1 SGHTA and CDR2 FQGNSA. J lost 3 bases, V lost 1 base, and 7 bases had no gene match. The CDR3 consists of 17 residues. This chain's CDR3 is CASSLGGLASYTGELFF. The CDR3 nucleotides are TGTGCCAGCAGCTTAGGAGGACTAGCCTCTTACACCGGGGAGCTGTTTTTT.

The CDR3 is CASSLSDWTSGSLSYNEQFF. CDR3 DNA: TGTGCCAGCAGTTTATCAGACTGGACTAGCGGGAGTTTATCCTACAATGAGCAGTTCTTC. The chain recombines TRBV28 with TRBJ2-1, with 13 positions matching TRBD2. The CDR3 is 20 residues long. CDR1 is MDHEN, CDR2 SYDVKM, per germline. Trimming cost V 1 base and J 1 base; bases outside gene matches: 10.

The chain joins TRBV28 to TRBJ1-5, with D maybe TRBD1 (5 bases). This CDR3 is built from 16 residues. V was clipped by 5 bases and J by 6 bases, with 20 bases between them. The germline V gene has CDR1 MDHEN and CDR2 SYDVKM. CDR3: CASSPSRQGVIQPQHF. CDR3 nucleotide sequence: TGTGCCAGCAGTCCCTCTAGGCAGGGCGTCATTCAGCCCCAGCATTTT.

This clone was detected a few times. The same CDR3 can be traced to other DNA sequences in this sample. The CDR3 sequence: CASSLASSYEQYF. DNA for the CDR3: TGTGCCAGCTCACTGGCGTCCTCCTACGAGCAGTACTTC. The chain combines TRBV18 with TRBJ2-7; the D is unclear. Germline CDR1 and CDR2: KGHSH and LQKENI. The CDR3 covers 13 residues. Trimming cost V 4 bases and J 0 bases, with 7 bases left between them.

The chain combines TRBV4-3 with TRBJ2-1, with 8 bases matching TRBD2. CDR1 is LGHNA, CDR2 YSLEER, per germline. The CDR3 is 16 residues long. V was clipped by 1 base and J by 7 bases; unmatched bases: 9. The CDR3 here is CASSQGLAGGGNEQFF. The CDR3 bases are TGCGCCAGCAGCCAAGGTCTCGCGGGGGGAGGAAATGAGCAGTTCTTC.

This chain uses TRBV9 with TRBJ2-5; D possibly corresponds to TRBD1 (7 bases). CDR3 length: 16 amino acids. The germline V and J ends were trimmed by 4 bases and 0 bases, with 16 bases remaining between them. The germline V gene has CDR1 SGDLS and CDR2 YYNGEE. CDR3 sequence (DNA): TGTGCCAGCAGCCCAGGGGGGACTGGGGACCAAGAGACCCAGTACTTC. This codes for CASSPGGTGDQETQYF.

The genes are TRBV28 and TRBJ2-3; TRBD1 matches 9 bases. Looked up from germline, CDR1 is MDHEN and CDR2 is SYDVKM. V lost 2 bases to trimming and J lost 5 bases; unmatched junction nucleotides: 11. The CDR3 length is 17 residues. CDR3 nucleotide sequence: TGTGCCAGCAGTTTAAATGGGCCGGGACAGGGATTAGATACGCAGTATTTT. This translates into CASSLNGPGQGLDTQYF.

The gene calls are TRBV4-1 and TRBJ2-7, with D uncertain. Germline loops: CDR1 MGHRA, CDR2 YSYEKL. The CDR3 has 14 amino acids. V shed 0 bases and J shed 1 base, with 7 bases lying between them. Here the CDR3 reads CASSQEHGSYEQYF. DNA for the CDR3: TGCGCCAGCAGCCAAGAGCACGGTTCCTACGAGCAGTACTTC.

The CDR3 DNA sequence: TGTGCCAGCAGCTTGGCGGCTGGGCTCCGTAACTACGAGCAGTACTTC. Translation: CASSLAAGLRNYEQYF. The V gene is TRBV5-4, the J gene TRBJ2-7, with D uncertain. The CDR3 is 16 residues long. CDR1 SGHNT and CDR2 YYREEE come from the germline V gene (reference sequence). V was cut by 0 bases and J by 3 bases, with 16 bases left in between.

V is TRBV29-1 and J is TRBJ2-5; TRBD2 aligns across 7 bases. The trim removed 7 bases at V and 5 bases at J, leaving 16 bases unmatched. The germline CDR1 and CDR2 sequences are SQVTM and ANQGSEA. The CDR3 is made up of 15 amino acids. The CDR3 loop reads CSARGGAGWLETQYF. The CDR3 DNA reads TGCAGCGCCCGGGGAGGGGCAGGGTGGTTGGAGACCCAGTACTTC.

V is TRBV7-7 and J is TRBJ2-1; 8 bases line up with TRBD2. Germline CDR1 and CDR2: SSHAT and FNYEAQ (reference sequence). The CDR3 contains 15 residues. Trimming took 2 bases from V and 6 from J; bases not matched to a gene: 6. As DNA, the CDR3 is TGTGCCAGCAGCTTATCGGGAGGGAGGACCAATGAGCAGTTCTTC. Its translation: CASSLSGGRTNEQFF.

This chain uses TRBV11-3 with TRBJ2-2, with 8 bases identical to TRBD1. The CDR3 totals 17 residues. V trimming: 5 bases; J trimming: 1 base; junction bases outside the gene matches: 9. Germline-derived CDR1 and CDR2 are SGHNT and YENEEA. Here the CDR3 reads CASSLTSGTGNTGELFF. CDR3 sequence (DNA): TGTGCCAGCAGCCTTACGTCCGGGACAGGGAACACCGGGGAGCTGTTTTTT. Drawing the rest from reference TRBV11-3 and TRBJ2-2, the complete variable domain is EAGVVQSPRYKIIEKKQPVAFWCNPISGHNTLYWYLQNLGQGPELLIRYENEEAVDDSQLPKDRFSAERLKGVDSTLKIQPAELGDSAVYLCASSLTSGTGNTGELFFGEGSRLTVL.

The chain links TRBV6-4 to TRBJ2-7, with 10 bases aligning to TRBD2. The CDR3 spans 16 residues. J lost 4 bases, V lost 6 bases, and 12 bases had no gene match. CDR1 is MRHNA, CDR2 SNTAGT, per germline. This CDR3 is CASSQPTGTSDYEQYF. The CDR3 bases are TGTGCCAGCAGCCAACCTACCGGGACTAGCGATTACGAGCAGTACTTC.

The DNA for the CDR3 is TGTGCCAGCAGCTCGGGATGGACTAGCGGGAGGGCCTGGGGGACCCAGTACTTC. Translation: CASSSGWTSGRAWGTQYF. V and J are TRBV7-2 and TRBJ2-5; TRBD2 matches 15 bases. The CDR3 runs to 18 residues. J gave up 7 bases and V 4 bases, and 13 bases lay outside the gene matches. Germline CDR1 SGHTA, CDR2 FQGNSA.

Many counts were recorded for this clone. The chain joins TRBV11-2 to TRBJ2-3; D may be TRBD2 (5 bases). Germline V lookup: CDR1 SGHAT, CDR2 FQNNGV. The CDR3 contains 13 residues. V lost 1 base and J 9 bases, leaving 11 bases between the germline ends. This chain's CDR3 is CASSLVARGTQYF. DNA for the CDR3: TGTGCCAGCAGCTTAGTGGCGCGAGGGACGCAGTATTTT.

V gene TRBV6-4 combines with J gene TRBJ2-5; D possibly uses TRBD1 or TRBD2 (6 bases each). V lost 4 bases, J lost 4 bases, and 16 bases lay in between. This CDR3 has 15 amino acids. CDR1 MRHNA and CDR2 SNTAGT come from the germline V gene. The CDR3 here is CASSAPSSGAETQYF. The CDR3 nucleotides are TGTGCCAGCAGTGCCCCATCGTCGGGGGCAGAGACCCAGTACTTC.

The chain is built from TRBV7-9 and TRBJ2-1; no reliable D call. The germline V and J ends were trimmed by 3 bases and 8 bases, with 5 bases remaining between them. The CDR3 has 11 residues. Germline assignment: CDR1 SEHNR and CDR2 FQNEAQ (reference sequence). CDR3 nucleotide sequence: TGTGCCAGCAGCTTTTATGATGAGCAGTTCTTC. Translated: CASSFYDEQFF.